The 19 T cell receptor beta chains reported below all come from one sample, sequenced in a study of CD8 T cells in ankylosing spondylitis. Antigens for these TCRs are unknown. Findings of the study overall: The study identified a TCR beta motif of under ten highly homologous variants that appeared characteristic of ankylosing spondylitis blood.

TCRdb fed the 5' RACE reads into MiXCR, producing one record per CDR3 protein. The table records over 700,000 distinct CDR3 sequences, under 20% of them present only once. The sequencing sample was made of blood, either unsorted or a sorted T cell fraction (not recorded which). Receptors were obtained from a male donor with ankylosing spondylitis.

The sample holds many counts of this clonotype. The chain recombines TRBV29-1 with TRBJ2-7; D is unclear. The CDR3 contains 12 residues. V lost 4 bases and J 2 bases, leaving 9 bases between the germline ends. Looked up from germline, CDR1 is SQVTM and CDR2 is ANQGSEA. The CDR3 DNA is TGCAGCGTTGGAGGATTTACCTACGAGCAGTACTTC. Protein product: CSVGGFTYEQYF.

In DNA, the CDR3 is TGTGCCAGCAGATCGGGGGGGCGAAGCGAGCAGTACTTC. It yields the protein CASRSGGRSEQYF. The chain employs TRBV27 and TRBJ2-7; 8 nucleotides align to TRBD2. From germline, CDR1 is MNHEY and CDR2 SMNVEV (reference sequence). V lost 6 bases and J lost 6; bases outside the gene matches: 7. This CDR3 spans 13 amino acids.

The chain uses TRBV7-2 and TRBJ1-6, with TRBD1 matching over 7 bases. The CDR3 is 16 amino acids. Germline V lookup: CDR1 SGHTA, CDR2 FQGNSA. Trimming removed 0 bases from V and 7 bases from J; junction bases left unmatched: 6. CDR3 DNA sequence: TGTGCCAGCAGCTTAGCGCCACAGGGGCAAAATTCACCCCTCCACTTT. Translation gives CASSLAPQGQNSPLHF.

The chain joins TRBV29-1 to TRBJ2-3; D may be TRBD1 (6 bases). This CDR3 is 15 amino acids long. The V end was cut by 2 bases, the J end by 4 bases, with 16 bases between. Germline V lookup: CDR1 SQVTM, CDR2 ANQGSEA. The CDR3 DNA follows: TGCAGCGTTGAAAAAATTAGCTACAGGGCAGATACGCAGTATTTT. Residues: CSVEKISYRADTQYF.

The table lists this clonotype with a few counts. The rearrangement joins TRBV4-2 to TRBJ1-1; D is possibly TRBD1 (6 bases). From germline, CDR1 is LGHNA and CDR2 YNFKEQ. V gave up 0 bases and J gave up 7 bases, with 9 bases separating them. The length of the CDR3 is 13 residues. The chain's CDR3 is CASSQDRGGEAFF. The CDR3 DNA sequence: TGTGCCAGCAGCCAAGACAGGGGAGGTGAAGCTTTCTTT.

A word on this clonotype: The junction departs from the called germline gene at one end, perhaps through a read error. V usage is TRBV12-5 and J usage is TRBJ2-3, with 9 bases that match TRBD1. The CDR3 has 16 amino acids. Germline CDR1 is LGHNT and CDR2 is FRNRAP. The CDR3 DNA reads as TGTGTTAGTGGTTTGGGGACAGGGTTGGACGCAGATACGCAGTATTTT. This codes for CVSGLGTGLDADTQYF.

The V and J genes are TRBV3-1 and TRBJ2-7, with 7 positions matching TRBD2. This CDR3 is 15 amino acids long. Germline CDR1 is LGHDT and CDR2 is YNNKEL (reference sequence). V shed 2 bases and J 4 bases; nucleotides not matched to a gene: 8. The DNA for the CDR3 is TGTGCCAGCAGCCAAAGGGTCGCGGGAGTTTACGAGCAGTACTTC. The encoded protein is CASSQRVAGVYEQYF.

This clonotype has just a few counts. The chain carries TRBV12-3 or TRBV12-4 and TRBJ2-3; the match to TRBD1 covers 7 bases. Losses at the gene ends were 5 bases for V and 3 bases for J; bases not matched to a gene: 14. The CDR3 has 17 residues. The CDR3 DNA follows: TGTGCCAGCAGTCGCTACTACGTGACAGGGTTAACAGATACGCAGTATTTT. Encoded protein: CASSRYYVTGLTDTQYF.

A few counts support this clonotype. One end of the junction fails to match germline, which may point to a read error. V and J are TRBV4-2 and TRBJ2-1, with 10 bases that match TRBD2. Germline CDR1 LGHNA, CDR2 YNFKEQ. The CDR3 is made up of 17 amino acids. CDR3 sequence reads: CASSQPAGGPSDNEQFF. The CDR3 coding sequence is TGTGCCAGCAGCCAACCAGCGGGGGGGCCCTCCGACAATGAGCAGTTCTTC.

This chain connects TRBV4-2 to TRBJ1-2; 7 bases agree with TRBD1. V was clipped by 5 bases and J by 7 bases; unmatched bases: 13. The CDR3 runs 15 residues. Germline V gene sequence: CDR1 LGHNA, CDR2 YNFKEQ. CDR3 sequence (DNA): TGTGCCAGCAGCAACCCGACAGGGACGATCGGTGGCTACACCTTC. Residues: CASSNPTGTIGGYTF.

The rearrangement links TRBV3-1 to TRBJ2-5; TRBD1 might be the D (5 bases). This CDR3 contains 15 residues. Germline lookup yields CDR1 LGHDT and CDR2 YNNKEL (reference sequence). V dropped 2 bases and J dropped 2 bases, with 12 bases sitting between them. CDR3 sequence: CASSQPRQKQETQYF. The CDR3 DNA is TGTGCCAGCAGCCAACCCCGACAGAAACAAGAGACCCAGTACTTC.

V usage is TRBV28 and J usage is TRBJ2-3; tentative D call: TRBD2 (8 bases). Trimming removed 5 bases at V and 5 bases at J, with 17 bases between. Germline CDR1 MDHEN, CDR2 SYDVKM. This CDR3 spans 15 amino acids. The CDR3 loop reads CASSPGRGLKDTQYF. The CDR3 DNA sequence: TGTGCCAGCAGTCCCGGGAGGGGGCTCAAAGATACGCAGTATTTT.

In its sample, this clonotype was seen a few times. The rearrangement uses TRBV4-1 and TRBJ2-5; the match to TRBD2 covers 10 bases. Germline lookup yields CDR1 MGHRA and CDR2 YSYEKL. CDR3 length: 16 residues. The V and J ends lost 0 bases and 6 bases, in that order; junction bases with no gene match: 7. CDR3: CASSQDPRTSGKTQYF. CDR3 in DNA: TGCGCCAGCAGCCAAGATCCCCGGACTAGCGGAAAGACCCAGTACTTC.

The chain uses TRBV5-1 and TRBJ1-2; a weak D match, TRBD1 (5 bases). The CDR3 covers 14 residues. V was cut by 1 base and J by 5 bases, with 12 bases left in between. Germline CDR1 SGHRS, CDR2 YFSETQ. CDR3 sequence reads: CASSLRDWGYGYTF. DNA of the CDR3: TGCGCCAGCAGCTTGAGGGACTGGGGGTATGGCTACACCTTC. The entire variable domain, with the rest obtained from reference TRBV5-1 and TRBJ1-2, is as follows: KAGVTQTPRYLIKTRGQQVTLSCSPISGHRSVSWYQQTPGQGLQFLFEYFSETQRNKGNFPGRFSGRQFSNSRSEMNVSTLELGDSALYLCASSLRDWGYGYTFGSGTRLTVV.

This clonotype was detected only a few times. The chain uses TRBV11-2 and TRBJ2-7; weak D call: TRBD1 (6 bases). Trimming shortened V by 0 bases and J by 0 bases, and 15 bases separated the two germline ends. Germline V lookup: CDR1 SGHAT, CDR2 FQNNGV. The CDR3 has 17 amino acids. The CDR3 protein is CASSLDEGTLTSYEQYF. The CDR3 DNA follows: TGTGCCAGCAGCTTAGATGAGGGGACACTGACCTCCTACGAGCAGTACTTC.

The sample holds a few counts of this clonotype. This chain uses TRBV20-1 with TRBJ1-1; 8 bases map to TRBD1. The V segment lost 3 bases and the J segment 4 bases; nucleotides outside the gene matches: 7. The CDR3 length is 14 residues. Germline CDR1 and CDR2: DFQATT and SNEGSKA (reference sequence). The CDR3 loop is CSARRQGISTEAFF. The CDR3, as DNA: TGCAGTGCTAGGCGACAGGGGATTAGCACTGAAGCTTTCTTT.

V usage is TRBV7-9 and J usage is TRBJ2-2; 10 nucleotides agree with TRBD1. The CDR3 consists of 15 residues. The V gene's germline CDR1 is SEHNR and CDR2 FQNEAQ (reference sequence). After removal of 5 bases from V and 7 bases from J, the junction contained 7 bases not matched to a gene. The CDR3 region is CASSPGQGYGGELFF. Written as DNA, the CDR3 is TGTGCCAGCAGCCCGGGACAGGGGTACGGCGGGGAGCTGTTTTTT. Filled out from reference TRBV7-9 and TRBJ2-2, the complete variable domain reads DTGVSQNPRHKITKRGQNVTFRCDPISEHNRLYWYRQTLGQGPEFLTYFQNEAQLEKSRLLSDRFSAERPKGSFSTLEIQRTEQGDSAMYLCASSPGQGYGGELFFGEGSRLTVL.

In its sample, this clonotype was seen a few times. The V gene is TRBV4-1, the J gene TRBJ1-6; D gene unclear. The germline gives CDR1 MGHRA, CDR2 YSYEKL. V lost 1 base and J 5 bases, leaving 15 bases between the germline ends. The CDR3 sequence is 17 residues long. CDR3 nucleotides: TGCGCCAGCAGCCAAGGCTCCGGGTGGAGAGATAATTCACCCCTCCACTTT. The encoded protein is CASSQGSGWRDNSPLHF.

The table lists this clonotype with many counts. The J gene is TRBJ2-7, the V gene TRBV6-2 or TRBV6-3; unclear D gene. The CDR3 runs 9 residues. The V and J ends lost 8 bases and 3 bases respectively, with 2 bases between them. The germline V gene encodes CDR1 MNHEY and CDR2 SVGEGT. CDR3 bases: TGTGCCAGCGGCTACGAGCAGTACTTC. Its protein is CASGYEQYF.